A selection of T cell receptor beta chains follows, all from one sample in a study of OX40 agonist ivuxolimab in advanced cancers. Method: immunoSEQ multiplex PCR; TCRdb's copy keeps in-frame clones and lacks some. The table has fewer than 95,000 clones, 90% seen once. The sequenced sample was CD4+ or CD8+ T cells sorted from blood, obtained in a trial of the OX40 agonist ivuxolimab. These receptors came from an adult with an advanced solid tumor such as melanoma, head and neck, liver or kidney cancer. Both conserved end residues are part of each CDR3. D genes are given only for firm matches. Clone size is stated in some rows and not others, as once, few, many or a class when expanded.

length | D | size | J | V | DNA | CDR3
12 | . | . | TRBJ1-1 | TRBV11-2 | TGTGCCAGCAGCCTGACTGGGTTTGAAGCTTTCTTT | CASSLTGFEAFF
15 | TRBD1 | . | TRBJ2-7 | TRBV28 | TGTGCCAGCAAAGCAGACAGGGGTCATGGCTACGAGCAGTACTTC | CASKADRGHGYEQYF
14 | TRBD1 | . | TRBJ2-7 | TRBV9 | TGTGCCAGCAGCCCCATTGGGGACAGCTACGAGCAGTACTTC | CASSPIGDSYEQYF
14 | . | few | TRBJ1-4 | TRBV5-1 | TGCGCCAGCAGCTTGTCAGGGGCTGAAGAAAAACTGTTTTTT | CASSLSGAEEKLFF
14 | . | . | TRBJ2-7 | TRBV18 | TGTGCCAGCTCACCCGGGAGAAGTTCCTACGAGCAGTACTTC | CASSPGRSSYEQYF
12 | . | . | TRBJ2-7 | TRBV7-9 | TGTGCCAGCAGCTCGTTCAGTTATGAGCAGTACTTC | CASSSFSYEQYF
14 | . | . | TRBJ2-3 | TRBV5-1 | TGCGCCAGCAGCTTGGTAGGACACGCAGATACGCAGTATTTT | CASSLVGHADTQYF
13 | . | once | TRBJ1-1 | TRBV29-1 | TGCAGCCCCTGTGTGGAGGGCTCCACTGAAGCTTTCTTT | CSPCVEGSTEAFF
14 | . | once | TRBJ1-1 | TRBV7-2 | TGTGCCAGCAGCCGAGAAGGCGGGAACACTGAAGCTTTCTTT | CASSREGGNTEAFF
16 | . | . | TRBJ2-1 | TRBV6-5 | TGTGCCAGCAGTTCCCGGGACGCCCGCTCCTACAATGAGCAGTTCTTC | CASSSRDARSYNEQFF
17 | . | . | TRBJ1-6 | TRBV27 | TGTGCCAGCAGTTTATCGCGGGACGGTTACCATCATTCACCCCTCCACTTT | CASSLSRDGYHHSPLHF
13 | TRBD1 | . | TRBJ2-7 | TRBV7-7 | TGTGCTAGCAGCTTGGGGACAGGGGGCGAGCAGTACTTC | CASSLGTGGEQYF
15 | TRBD1 | . | TRBJ2-1 | TRBV28 | TGTGCCAGCAGTTCCGGGACAGGGACATACAATGAGCAGTTCTTC | CASSSGTGTYNEQFF
10 | . | . | TRBJ2-7 | TRBV6-1 | TGTGCCAGCAACGCCTACGAGCAGTACTTC | CASNAYEQYF
14 | . | . | TRBJ2-4 | TRBV30 | TGTGCCTGGAGGACCCCATCGAGGGGAAACATTCAGTACTTC | CAWRTPSRGNIQYF
18 | TRBD1 | . | TRBJ2-1 | TRBV19 | TGTGCCAGTAGTCCGGGATGGGGATGGCAGGGGGCGCGAAATGAGCAGTTCTTC | CASSPGWGWQGARNEQFF
16 | TRBD2 | . | TRBJ2-1 | TRBV9 | TGTGCCAGCAGCGTAGAAGGTGGACTAGCCCTCGATGAGCAGTTCTTC | CASSVEGGLALDEQFF
15 | TRBD2 | . | TRBJ2-2 | TRBV9 | TGTGCCAGCAGAACTACTAGCGCTGGGACCGGGGAGCTGTTTTTT | CASRTTSAGTGELFF
16 | . | . | TRBJ1-1 | TRBV11-2 | TGTGCCAGCAGCTTAGGCGGGGGTGCCGGGAACACTGAAGCTTTCTTT | CASSLGGGAGNTEAFF
15 | TRBD1 | . | TRBJ2-2 | TRBV6-1 | TGTGCCAGCAGATCGGGACAGGTTTTCACCGGGGAGCTGTTTTTT | CASRSGQVFTGELFF
18 | . | . | TRBJ1-2 | TRBV29-1 | TGCAGCGTTGGAGGTGGGTCCGGGACCAGAGGTGCTAACTATGGCTACACCTTC | CSVGGGSGTRGANYGYTF
14 | . | . | TRBJ2-7 | TRBV27 | TGTGCCAGCAGTCCCGCGGACGGCTCCTACGAGCAGTACTTC | CASSPADGSYEQYF
14 | . | . | TRBJ2-2 | TRBV11-3 | TGTGCCAGCAGCCTATCGGGGGATACCGGGGAGCTGTTTTTT | CASSLSGDTGELFF
12 | . | . | TRBJ1-1 | TRBV13 | TGTGCCAGCAGCTTAGCGGGTCCAGAAGCTTTCTTT | CASSLAGPEAFF
14 | TRBD1 | few | TRBJ1-5 | TRBV6-6 | TGTGCCAGCAGCCCTTACAGGGGACAACAGCCCCAGCATTTT | CASSPYRGQQPQHF
18 | TRBD2 | . | TRBJ2-6 | TRBV5-4 | TGTGCCAGCAGCTTGGTAGCGGGGGTCTACTCTGGGGCCAACGTCCTGACTTTC | CASSLVAGVYSGANVLTF
14 | . | once | TRBJ2-2 | TRBV7-9 | TGTGCCAGCAGCTTAGTCCTAGCTGGCGGGGAGCTGTTTTTT | CASSLVLAGGELFF
17 | TRBD1 | . | TRBJ2-3 | TRBV19 | TGTGCCAGTAGTAGCCCTCCCGACAGGGGTGGCACAGATACGCAGTATTTT | CASSSPPDRGGTDTQYF
12 | . | . | TRBJ2-5 | TRBV7-3 | TGTGCCAGCAGCGCGACGGGACGGGACTTGGACTTC | CASSATGRDLDF
14 | TRBD2 | . | TRBJ2-5 | TRBV9 | TGTGCCAGCAGCCCGACCGGGGGGAAAGAGACCCAGTACTTC | CASSPTGGKETQYF